These 25 T cell receptor beta chains share one sample of origin, sequenced in a study of blood T cell repertoires in COVID-19. Generated by immunoSEQ multiplex PCR, the TCRdb table keeps only in-frame clones and is missing some. In the table there are about 100,000 clones, about four fifths of which are singletons. Sequencing input: peripheral blood. These receptors were taken from a man between 60 and 75 years old with acute or convalescent COVID-19.

This rearrangement joins TRBV3-1 (or the pseudogene TRBV3-2) to TRBJ2-3; possible D gene TRBD2, 5 bases. V was clipped by 4 bases and J by 12 bases, with 14 bases between them. Germline V lookup: CDR1 LGHDT, CDR2 YNNKEL (reference sequence). The CDR3 extends over 12 amino acids. CDR3 protein: CASSLPDLAQYF. The DNA of the CDR3 is TGTGCCAGCAGCCTACCGGACTTGGCCCAGTATTTT.

This chain joins TRBV18 and TRBJ2-3; 13 bases map to TRBD2. The CDR3 spans 15 residues. J gave up 5 bases and V 6 bases, and 5 bases lay outside the gene matches. Germline V lookup: CDR1 KGHSH, CDR2 LQKENI. The DNA for the CDR3 is TGTGCCAGCTCCGTAGGACTAGCGGGAGTAGATACGCAGTATTTT. Its protein is CASSVGLAGVDTQYF.

In its sample, this clone was seen once. CDR3 nucleotide sequence: TGTGCCAGCAAAGGTAGCGGGAAAGGAGAGACCCAGTACTTC. Its protein is CASKGSGKGETQYF. The chain employs TRBV6-5 and TRBJ2-5; 8 bases agree with TRBD2. The CDR3 length is 14 residues. Germline V gene sequence: CDR1 MNHEY, CDR2 SVGAGI. The J segment lost 4 bases and the V segment lost 7 bases, leaving 8 bases of the junction unmatched.

The chain recombines TRBV5-1 with TRBJ2-1; 11 nucleotides line up with TRBD2. After removal of 6 bases from V and 4 bases from J, the junction contained 3 bases not matched to a gene. Germline V gene lookup returns CDR1 SGHRS and CDR2 YFSETQ. The CDR3 totals 14 residues. CDR3 nucleotides: TGCGCCAGCAACCTAGCGGGGGGATACAATGAGCAGTTCTTC. It yields the protein CASNLAGGYNEQFF.

The chain joins TRBV24-1 to TRBJ2-3, with 11 nucleotides matching TRBD1. J gave up 3 bases and V 5 bases, and 3 bases lay outside the gene matches. This CDR3 is 15 amino acids long. Germline V CDR1 and CDR2: KGHDR, SFDVKD. The CDR3: CATSGGQGGTDTQYF. The CDR3 bases are TGTGCCACCAGTGGGGGACAGGGGGGGACAGATACGCAGTATTTT.

The chain links TRBV6-5 to TRBJ1-3; a weak D match, TRBD1 (5 bases). The V end lost 7 bases, the J end lost 2 bases, and 9 bases lay between the germline ends. Germline values: CDR1 MNHEY, CDR2 SVGAGI. This CDR3 spans 13 amino acids. The CDR3 DNA sequence: TGTGCCAGCACCGGGGGAACTGGAAACACCATATATTTT. This sequence encodes CASTGGTGNTIYF.

The chain employs TRBV7-3 and TRBJ2-3; perhaps TRBD1 as D (6 bases). V was pared by 1 base and J by 2 bases, with 22 bases between. Germline V gene sequence: CDR1 SGHTA, CDR2 FQGTGA. The CDR3 spans 19 residues. The DNA of the CDR3 is TGTGCCAGCAGCTTAAAACTTCCGACTACAGGGCCGGACACAGATACGCAGTATTTT. This codes for CASSLKLPTTGPDTDTQYF.

The chain uses TRBV10-3 and TRBJ1-4, with 9 bases aligning to TRBD1. From germline, CDR1 is ENHRY and CDR2 SYGVKD. CDR3 length equals 15 residues. The V gene end was trimmed by 8 bases and the J gene end by 8 bases; junction bases not matched to a gene: 12. As DNA, the CDR3 is TGTGCCATCGGAACCCGGGGACAGGGATCCGAAAAACTGTTTTTT. It yields the protein CAIGTRGQGSEKLFF.

In this sample, this clone turned up a few times. The chain recombines TRBV24-1 with TRBJ1-5; a possible D gene is TRBD1 (6 bases). This CDR3 is 17 amino acids long. CDR1 and CDR2 from the germline V gene are KGHDR and SFDVKD. V was shortened by 4 bases and J by 3 bases, with 18 bases between the two germline ends. Here the CDR3 reads CATSDNTGLGFNQPQHF. In DNA form, the CDR3 reads TGTGCCACCAGTGACAATACAGGGTTGGGATTCAATCAGCCCCAGCATTTT.

The chain links TRBV20-1 to TRBJ1-5; maybe TRBD1 (6 bases). This CDR3 has 17 residues. The germline V and J ends were trimmed by 3 bases and 2 bases, with 20 bases remaining between them. The germline CDR1 and CDR2 sequences are DFQATT and SNEGSKA (reference sequence). Here the CDR3 DNA reads TGCAGTGCTAGTCCCCCGCGGGGGCTAGTTGGCAATCAGCCCCAGCATTTT. Translation gives CSASPPRGLVGNQPQHF.

The table lists this clone with a few counts. The V and J genes are TRBV3-1 (or the pseudogene TRBV3-2) and TRBJ2-7; D possibly corresponds to TRBD1 (6 bases). Per germline, CDR1 LGHDT and CDR2 YNNKEL (reference sequence). V was pared by 0 bases and J by 4 bases, with 13 bases between. This CDR3 comprises 15 residues. The CDR3 DNA is TGTGCCAGCAGCCAAGATACCGGGACACCTTACGAGCAGTACTTC. Its protein is CASSQDTGTPYEQYF.

The gene calls are TRBV6-1 and TRBJ2-1; D unclear. Per germline, CDR1 MNHNS and CDR2 SASEGT. The V gene lost 0 bases and the J gene lost 10 bases, with 10 bases spanning the gap. CDR3 length equals 13 residues. The DNA of the CDR3 is TGTGCCAGCAGTGAAGCGCTTCTGGAGGAGCAGTTCTTC. As protein: CASSEALLEEQFF.

V gene TRBV5-1 combines with J gene TRBJ1-1; TRBD1 matches 11 bases. This CDR3 contains 13 residues. Germline-derived CDR1 and CDR2 are SGHRS and YFSETQ. The trim removed 0 bases at V and 11 bases at J, leaving 3 bases unmatched. The DNA for the CDR3 is TGCGCCAGCAGCTTGGGGGACAGGGGGGCGGCTTTCTTT. This translates into CASSLGDRGAAFF.

This clone was seen only a few times. The chain recombines TRBV10-3 with TRBJ1-2; 9 bases are a match to TRBD1. J lost 7 bases, V lost 3 bases, and 9 bases had no gene match. The CDR3 totals 15 residues. CDR1 is ENHRY and CDR2 is SYGVKD in the germline V gene. CDR3 residues: CAISDSGTGGFGYTF. The CDR3 coding sequence is TGTGCCATCAGTGATTCCGGAACAGGGGGCTTTGGCTACACCTTC.

The V gene is TRBV25-1, the J gene TRBJ1-3, with D unresolved. The ends were cut back, 0 bases at V and 3 bases at J, with 6 bases in the middle. CDR1 is MGHDK, CDR2 SYGVNS, per germline. The CDR3 runs to 14 residues. CDR3 in DNA: TGTGCCAGCAGTGAATACAGATTTGGAAACACCATATATTTT. It yields the protein CASSEYRFGNTIYF. Full variable domain (missing parts from reference TRBV25-1 and TRBJ1-3): EADIYQTPRYLVIGTGKKITLECSQTMGHDKMYWYQQDPGMELHLIHYSYGVNSTEKGDLSSESTVSRIRTEHFPLTLESARPSHTSQYLCASSEYRFGNTIYFGEGSWLTVV.

The genes are TRBV6-5 and TRBJ2-5; 7 nucleotides match TRBD2. The CDR3 loop spans 14 amino acids. The junction had 2 bases not matched to a gene; V was cut back by 4 bases and J by 0 bases. Germline V gene data show CDR1 as MNHEY and CDR2 as SVGAGI. The CDR3 spells CASSFGRYQETQYF. The CDR3, as DNA: TGTGCCAGCAGTTTCGGGAGGTACCAAGAGACCCAGTACTTC.

The V gene is TRBV30, the J gene TRBJ1-3; D not certain. V dropped 2 bases and J dropped 4 bases, with 12 bases sitting between them. The length of the CDR3 is 14 residues. The V gene's germline CDR1 is GTSNPN and CDR2 SVGIG (reference sequence). The CDR3 nucleotides are TGTGCCTGGAGTCCCCCGGGAGGCGGAAACACCATATATTTT. It is translated as CAWSPPGGGNTIYF.

The chain combines TRBV7-3 with TRBJ2-1, with D possibly being TRBD2 (7 bases). Germline lookup yields CDR1 SGHTA and CDR2 FQGTGA. The CDR3 extends over 14 amino acids. V lost 2 bases, J lost 5 bases, and 10 bases lay in between. The CDR3 nucleotides read TGTGCCAGCAGCTTACGGGGGGCCGACAATGAGCAGTTCTTC. It translates to CASSLRGADNEQFF. Drawing the rest from reference TRBV7-3 and TRBJ2-1, the complete variable domain is GAGVSQTPSNKVTEKGKYVELRCDPISGHTALYWYRQSLGQGPEFLIYFQGTGAADDSGLPNDRFFAVRPEGSVSTLKIQRTERGDSAVYLCASSLRGADNEQFFGPGTRLTVL.

This chain joins TRBV7-8 and TRBJ1-5; TRBD1 might be the D (6 bases). Trimming cost V 5 bases and J 3 bases, with 14 bases left between them. CDR3 length: 15 residues. CDR1 is SGHVS and CDR2 is FQNEAQ in the germline V gene. The CDR3 DNA follows: TGTGCCAGCAGCAAACACCGGGACAACAATCAGCCCCAGCATTTT. This sequence encodes CASSKHRDNNQPQHF.

The V and J genes are TRBV15 and TRBJ2-3, with D perhaps matching TRBD2 (6 bases). The germline V gene has CDR1 LNHNV and CDR2 YYDKDF (reference sequence). Trimming removed 6 bases from V and 2 bases from J, with 18 bases in between. This CDR3 is built from 16 residues. The CDR3 DNA follows: TGTGCCACCAGGGCTTCGGGAGTCCGATACACAGATACGCAGTATTTT. Translated, it gives CATRASGVRYTDTQYF.

This clone appeared a few times. The genes are TRBV30 and TRBJ1-5, with D possibly being TRBD1 (5 bases). Trimming left V 0 bases short and J 2 bases short, with 20 bases between. CDR3 length: 18 residues. Germline V gene lookup returns CDR1 GTSNPN and CDR2 SVGIG (reference sequence). CDR3 in DNA: TGTGCCTGGAGTGTTAATGGTTATTCGCAGGGTGGCAATCAGCCCCAGCATTTT. As protein: CAWSVNGYSQGGNQPQHF.

This clone was observed a handful of times. The J gene is TRBJ1-3, the V gene TRBV5-1, with TRBD1 matching 9 bases. J gave up 8 bases and V 0 bases, and 6 bases lay outside the gene matches. The CDR3 contains 15 residues. CDR1 SGHRS and CDR2 YFSETQ come from the germline V gene. The CDR3 reads CASSLDGTGLDTIYF. The DNA for the CDR3 is TGCGCCAGCAGCTTGGACGGGACAGGGCTTGACACCATATATTTT.

The chain is built from TRBV7-6 and TRBJ2-2; 8 bases line up with TRBD2. V dropped 1 base and J dropped 5; count of bases not matched to a gene: 9. The germline gives CDR1 SGHVS, CDR2 FNYEAQ. The CDR3 is 17 residues long. CDR3 coding DNA: TGTGCCAGCAGCTTAGTGGTTTTCGCTAGCGGGACCGGGGAGCTGTTTTTT. Its translation: CASSLVVFASGTGELFF.

This clone was seen just once. The rearrangement links TRBV11-3 to TRBJ2-1; the match to TRBD1 covers 9 bases. The V segment lost 5 bases and the J segment 4 bases; nucleotides outside the gene matches: 12. CDR3 length: 17 amino acids. Germline values: CDR1 SGHNT, CDR2 YENEEA. CDR3 amino acids: CASSTGPGTGTYNEQFF. CDR3 sequence (DNA): TGTGCCAGCAGCACCGGCCCCGGGACAGGGACATACAATGAGCAGTTCTTC.

The chain links TRBV11-2 to TRBJ1-2, with 8 nucleotides matching TRBD1. The length of the CDR3 is 17 residues. The germline V gene encodes CDR1 SGHAT and CDR2 FQNNGV. Trimming removed 1 base from V and 1 base from J; junction bases left unmatched: 8. This CDR3 reads CASSLVATGALNYGYTF. As DNA, the CDR3 is TGTGCCAGCAGCTTAGTAGCGACAGGGGCCCTTAACTATGGCTACACCTTC.